This is a list of T cell receptor beta chains from one sample in a study of blood T cell repertoires in COVID-19. Assay: immunoSEQ multiplex PCR; the TCRdb copy retains only in-frame clones and omits some. The data show 70,000 or so clones, approximately 86% seen once. The sequencing input was peripheral blood. The receptor source for this set is a man in his 70s with active COVID-19. Each CDR3 is given without its conserved first and last residue.

V gene: TRBV28; J gene: TRBJ1-3; CDR3 protein: ASSFGQGVGNTIY
V gene: TRBV3-1/TRBV3-2; J gene: TRBJ2-1; CDR3 protein: ASSRAETGNEQF
V gene: TRBV7-3; J gene: TRBJ2-3; CDR3 protein: ASSLQGGSTDTQY
V gene: TRBV3-1/TRBV3-2; J gene: TRBJ2-7; CDR3 protein: ASRPTKNSYEQY
V gene: TRBV19; J gene: TRBJ1-1; CDR3 protein: ASIGTGGLEAF
V gene: TRBV28; J gene: TRBJ1-1; CDR3 protein: ASRAEGTEAF
V gene: TRBV7-6; J gene: TRBJ1-2; CDR3 protein: ASSLGGGDSPIYGYT
V gene: TRBV6-6; J gene: TRBJ2-3; CDR3 protein: ASTQRTGADTQY
V gene: TRBV3-1/TRBV3-2; J gene: TRBJ2-3; CDR3 protein: ASSRASGTDTQY
V gene: TRBV7-7; J gene: TRBJ1-4; CDR3 protein: ASTSRTGPREKLF
V gene: TRBV11-3; J gene: TRBJ2-1; CDR3 protein: ASSPGNEQF
V gene: TRBV5-4; J gene: TRBJ2-3; CDR3 protein: ASSLGAGRPTDTQY
V gene: TRBV5-6; J gene: TRBJ2-7; CDR3 protein: ASSLAAPYEQY
V gene: TRBV5-1; J gene: TRBJ2-5; CDR3 protein: ASSLVDRVLQTQY
V gene: TRBV2; J gene: TRBJ2-2; CDR3 protein: ASSEWGAGVGELF
V gene: TRBV28; J gene: TRBJ1-2; CDR3 protein: ASSSPGQGVYGYT
V gene: TRBV27; J gene: TRBJ2-7; CDR3 protein: ASSPQAAYEQY
V gene: TRBV6-2/TRBV6-3; J gene: TRBJ1-2; CDR3 protein: ASSWSPGGYT
V gene: TRBV18; J gene: TRBJ2-2; CDR3 protein: ASSPTSGRALTGELF
V gene: TRBV5-1; J gene: TRBJ1-1; CDR3 protein: ASSPGGKLEAF
V gene: TRBV30; J gene: TRBJ2-4; CDR3 protein: AWRLAGGMGIQY
V gene: TRBV3-1/TRBV3-2; J gene: TRBJ2-7; CDR3 protein: ASSPRVPAYEQY
V gene: TRBV5-1; J gene: TRBJ2-7; CDR3 protein: ASSLGQGGHEQY
V gene: TRBV2; J gene: TRBJ1-2; CDR3 protein: ASSVGQRAYGYT
V gene: TRBV4-2; J gene: TRBJ2-1; CDR3 protein: ASSQRRDIEQF
V gene: TRBV10-3; J gene: TRBJ1-2; CDR3 protein: AISEAKDGGVYGYT
V gene: TRBV3-1/TRBV3-2; J gene: TRBJ2-3; CDR3 protein: ASSPSGKGPDTQY
V gene: TRBV3-1/TRBV3-2; J gene: TRBJ2-5; CDR3 protein: ASSQFRAGVRETQY
V gene: TRBV27; J gene: TRBJ1-2; CDR3 protein: ASSLVGQGVHGYT
V gene: TRBV5-1; J gene: TRBJ2-3; CDR3 protein: ASRVRASSTDTQY
V gene: TRBV6-5; J gene: TRBJ2-7; CDR3 protein: ASTRGQEQY
V gene: TRBV7-9; J gene: TRBJ1-2; CDR3 protein: ASSLGQVAYGYT
V gene: TRBV28; J gene: TRBJ2-5; CDR3 protein: ASSQTASPPETQY
V gene: TRBV19; J gene: TRBJ1-5; CDR3 protein: ASSMWGGGDQPQH
V gene: TRBV11-2; J gene: TRBJ2-5; CDR3 protein: ASARGETQY
V gene: TRBV11-3; J gene: TRBJ1-2; CDR3 protein: ASSSSYGYT
V gene: TRBV3-1/TRBV3-2; J gene: TRBJ2-1; CDR3 protein: ASSQDLSSYNEQF
V gene: TRBV27; J gene: TRBJ2-1; CDR3 protein: ASSPPTGGVGNEQF
V gene: TRBV9; J gene: TRBJ2-1; CDR3 protein: ASSPQGLAGGQF
V gene: TRBV6-5; J gene: TRBJ2-3; CDR3 protein: ASSYWGLGTDTQY
V gene: TRBV7-2; J gene: TRBJ2-5; CDR3 protein: ASSFATGGETQY
V gene: TRBV6-5; J gene: TRBJ2-2; CDR3 protein: ASSYSSGSSTGELF
V gene: TRBV24-1; J gene: TRBJ2-1; CDR3 protein: ATSPDRAGEQF
V gene: TRBV18; J gene: TRBJ2-7; CDR3 protein: ASSPPPGQGPHEQY
V gene: TRBV3-1/TRBV3-2; J gene: TRBJ2-3; CDR3 protein: ASSSGLAGGTDTQY
V gene: TRBV10-3; J gene: TRBJ1-1; CDR3 protein: AIRPGGSNTEAF
V gene: TRBV10-3; J gene: TRBJ2-5; CDR3 protein: AISPGTGETQY
V gene: TRBV5-1; J gene: TRBJ2-7; CDR3 protein: ASSPHTYEQY
V gene: TRBV28; J gene: TRBJ2-1; CDR3 protein: ASSRGWDEQF
V gene: TRBV10-3; J gene: TRBJ1-1; CDR3 protein: AISDSGTGAIPF
V gene: TRBV28; J gene: TRBJ2-2; CDR3 protein: ASSQTRLAGGTGELF
V gene: TRBV27; J gene: TRBJ2-3; CDR3 protein: ASSSMTSGKRDTQY
V gene: TRBV19; J gene: TRBJ2-1; CDR3 protein: ASRRGTYNEQF
V gene: TRBV6-2/TRBV6-3; J gene: TRBJ1-2; CDR3 protein: ASSYSNVAGGYT
V gene: TRBV9; J gene: TRBJ2-1; CDR3 protein: ASSVGQTIAGGRLGGYNEQF